This T cell receptor (beta chain) appears in the sequencing data of a study of long-term antiretroviral therapy in people with HIV. The authors ran the immunoSEQ assay, v3.0, at survey level. TCRdb keeps only in-frame clones here, not all; method: immunoSEQ multiplex PCR. The sample contains some 7,800 clones, 81% of which appear only once. The CDR3 extends over 14 amino acids. Germline V gene sequence: CDR1 SGDLS, CDR2 YYNGEE. The V gene end was trimmed by 6 bases and the J gene end by 8 bases; junction bases not matched to a gene: 9. This specimen was unsorted PBMCs, taken nearly 2.7 years before starting antiretroviral therapy. The V call is TRBV9, the J call TRBJ2-3, with TRBD2 matching 10 bases. The receptor's source is a man aged 35-49 years with HIV. The DNA of the CDR3 is TGTGCCAGCAACAGCGGGGGGGTCTTCGGTACGCAGTATTTT. Residues: CASNSGGVFGTQYF.